This T cell receptor (beta chain) is drawn from a study of blood T cell repertoires in COVID-19. Study background: Samples came from the United States, Italy and Spain, spanning acute and convalescent COVID-19.

The CDR3 consists of 14 residues. The V gene's germline CDR1 is SGHKS and CDR2 YYEKEE (reference sequence). V lost 2 bases to trimming and J lost 3 bases; unmatched junction nucleotides: 4. In the source study's methods: Quantification of nucleated cells was approximated via reference gene primer amplification. Some clones are missing from TCRdb's copy, which holds only in-frame ones; the method was immunoSEQ multiplex PCR. V, J and clone size were drawn from that table, and D and trimming were deduced from the DNA. Of some 300,000 clones in the sample, roughly nine tenths are singletons; the top ten hold about a tenth.

The receptor was derived from a woman in her twenties or thirties who had recovered from COVID-19. The sample comprised PBMCs or T cells enriched from blood (not recorded which). The chain links TRBV5-5 to TRBJ2-7; TRBD1 agrees at 8 bases. CDR3 sequence (DNA): TGTGCCAGCAGCTTCGGACAGGGAGGCTACGAGCAGTACTTC. As protein: CASSFGQGGYEQYF.